This is a list of T cell receptor beta chains from one sample in a study of regulatory T cells. Here immunoSEQ multiplex PCR was the method, and the copy in TCRdb shows in-frame clones only, minus some. This sample has about 23,000 clones, with around nine tenths found just once. Sequenced material: conventional CD4+ T cells sorted from blood. The origin of the receptors is a child aged 10-17 years with CD3G deficiency. CDR3s include the opening cysteine and the closing phenylalanine or tryptophan. A D gene is named only where the DNA matches it firmly. Where a row states a size, it is once, few, many or the class of an expanded clone; other rows omit it.

V,length,D,size,J,DNA,CDR3
TRBV4-2,16,.,once,TRBJ2-3,TGTGCCAGCAGCCAAAGGGGAGAGAGGCACACAGATACGCAGTATTTT,CASSQRGERHTDTQYF
TRBV28,15,.,.,TRBJ2-7,TGTGCCAGCAGTTCAGGGGGCGGGAGCCCCTACGAGCAGTACTTC,CASSSGGGSPYEQYF
TRBV19,14,TRBD1,.,TRBJ1-2,TGTGCCAGTAGCCGACAGGGAAGCATCTATGGCTACACCTTC,CASSRQGSIYGYTF
TRBV10-2,13,.,.,TRBJ2-7,TGCGCCAGTTCTACACAGCACTCCTACGAGCAGTACTTC,CASSTQHSYEQYF
TRBV5-1,13,.,.,TRBJ1-1,TGCGCCAGCAGCTATGCCAGGAACACTGAAGCTTTCTTT,CASSYARNTEAFF
TRBV6-1,19,TRBD2,.,TRBJ2-7,TGTGCCAGCAGTGAAGGCCGGGCGCCGACTAGCGGGAGTCTATACGAGCAGTACTTC,CASSEGRAPTSGSLYEQYF
TRBV19,13,.,.,TRBJ2-2,TGTGCCAGTAGAGCGCCGAACACCGGGGAGCTGTTTTTT,CASRAPNTGELFF
TRBV5-1,15,.,.,TRBJ2-3,TGCGCCAGCAGCTTCCTCGGGACCTCCGCAGATACGCAGTATTTT,CASSFLGTSADTQYF
TRBV28,19,TRBD2,.,TRBJ2-2,TGTGCCAGCAGCCGCCGAACTAGCGGGAGGGCCCTCCTCACCGGGGAGCTGTTTTTT,CASSRRTSGRALLTGELFF
TRBV30,14,.,.,TRBJ2-3,TGTGCCTGGAGTGTTGGATCGGGCCGTTATACGCAGTATTTT,CAWSVGSGRYTQYF
TRBV5-1,18,TRBD2,.,TRBJ2-1,TGCGCCAGCAGCTTTGGGACTAGCGGGGGGAAGTCCTACAATGAGCAGTTCTTC,CASSFGTSGGKSYNEQFF
TRBV5-1,15,.,few,TRBJ2-7,TGCGCCAGCAGCTTGGCAGGGTTCGGTAGGGACGAGCAGTACTTC,CASSLAGFGRDEQYF
TRBV5-1,16,TRBD1,.,TRBJ2-2,TGCGCCAGCAGCAGGGGACAGGCAGGGAGGACCGGGGAGCTGTTTTTT,CASSRGQAGRTGELFF
TRBV28,15,TRBD1,.,TRBJ2-3,TGTGCCAGCAGTTCGGGACAGGGTTTAGGAGATACGCAGTATTTT,CASSSGQGLGDTQYF
TRBV7-8,17,.,.,TRBJ2-3,TGTGCCAGCAGCTTACTTAGATTAACTTCTAGCACAGATACGCAGTATTTT,CASSLLRLTSSTDTQYF
TRBV5-1,14,TRBD2,.,TRBJ2-7,TGCGCCAGCAGCCTGTCGGGAGGCACCTACGAGCAGTACTTC,CASSLSGGTYEQYF
TRBV6-1,14,.,.,TRBJ1-2,TGTGCCAGCACCAGACAGCTTACTAACTATGGCTACACCTTC,CASTRQLTNYGYTF
TRBV7-9,15,TRBD1,.,TRBJ2-3,TGTGCCAGCAGCCGGGGACAGGGTAGCACAGATACGCAGTATTTT,CASSRGQGSTDTQYF
TRBV7-9,15,.,.,TRBJ2-5,TGTGCCAGCAGCTTATTCGGGGCAGGTGGGGAGACCCAGTACTTC,CASSLFGAGGETQYF
TRBV19,17,.,.,TRBJ2-1,TGTGCCAGTAGTAAACGCAGTCCGGCTATGGGACACAATGAGCAGTTCTTC,CASSKRSPAMGHNEQFF